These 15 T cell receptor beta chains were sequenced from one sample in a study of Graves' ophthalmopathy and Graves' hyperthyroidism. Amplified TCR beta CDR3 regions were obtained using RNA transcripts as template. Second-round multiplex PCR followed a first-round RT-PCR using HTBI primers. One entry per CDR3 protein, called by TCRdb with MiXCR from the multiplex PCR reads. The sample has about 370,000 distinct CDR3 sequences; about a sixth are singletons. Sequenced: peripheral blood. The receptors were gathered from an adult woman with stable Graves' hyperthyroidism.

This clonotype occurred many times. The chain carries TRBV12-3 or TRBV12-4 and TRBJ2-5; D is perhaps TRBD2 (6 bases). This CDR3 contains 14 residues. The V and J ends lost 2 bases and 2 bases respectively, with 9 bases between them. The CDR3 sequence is CASSLYREQETQYF. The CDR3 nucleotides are TGTGCCAGCAGTTTATACCGGGAGCAAGAGACCCAGTACTTC.

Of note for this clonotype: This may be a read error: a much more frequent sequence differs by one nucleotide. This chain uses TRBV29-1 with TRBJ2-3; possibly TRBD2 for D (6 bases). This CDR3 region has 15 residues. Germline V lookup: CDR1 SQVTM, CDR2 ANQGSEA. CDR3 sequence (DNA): TGCAGCGTTGAATACCCAGGGACTTTCACAGATTCGCAGTATTTT. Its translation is CSVEYPGTFTDSQYF.

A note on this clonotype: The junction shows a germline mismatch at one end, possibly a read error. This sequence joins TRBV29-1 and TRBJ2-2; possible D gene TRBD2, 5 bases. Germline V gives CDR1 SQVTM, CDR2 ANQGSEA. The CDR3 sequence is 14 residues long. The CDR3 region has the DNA TGCAGCGTTGTGGACCTGATGAACACCGGGGATCTGTTTTTT. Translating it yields CSVVDLMNTGDLFF.

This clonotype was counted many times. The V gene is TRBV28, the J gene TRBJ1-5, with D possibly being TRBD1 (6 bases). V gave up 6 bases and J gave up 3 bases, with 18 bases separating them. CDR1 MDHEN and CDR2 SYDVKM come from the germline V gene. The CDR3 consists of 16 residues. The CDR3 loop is CASSRRGGGPNQPQHF. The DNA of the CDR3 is TGTGCCAGCAGCCGTAGGGGGGGGGGACCCAATCAGCCCCAGCATTTT. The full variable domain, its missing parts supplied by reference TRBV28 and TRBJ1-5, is DVKVTQSSRYLVKRTGEKVFLECVQDMDHENMFWYRQDPGLGLRLIYFSYDVKMKEKGDIPEGYSVSREKKERFSLILESASTNQTSMYLCASSRRGGGPNQPQHFGDGTRLSIL.

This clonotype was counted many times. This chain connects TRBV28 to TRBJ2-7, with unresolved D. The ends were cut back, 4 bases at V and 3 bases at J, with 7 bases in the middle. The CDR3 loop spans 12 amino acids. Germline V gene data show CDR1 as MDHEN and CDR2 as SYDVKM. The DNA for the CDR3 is TGTGCCAGCAGTTCTGACATCTACGAGCAGTACTTC. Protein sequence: CASSSDIYEQYF.

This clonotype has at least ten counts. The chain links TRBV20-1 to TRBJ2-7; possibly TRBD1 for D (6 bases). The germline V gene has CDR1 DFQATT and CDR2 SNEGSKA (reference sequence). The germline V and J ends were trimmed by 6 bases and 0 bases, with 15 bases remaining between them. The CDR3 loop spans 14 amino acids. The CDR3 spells CSAETRDNSYEQYF. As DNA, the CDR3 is TGCAGTGCGGAAACTCGGGACAACTCCTACGAGCAGTACTTC.

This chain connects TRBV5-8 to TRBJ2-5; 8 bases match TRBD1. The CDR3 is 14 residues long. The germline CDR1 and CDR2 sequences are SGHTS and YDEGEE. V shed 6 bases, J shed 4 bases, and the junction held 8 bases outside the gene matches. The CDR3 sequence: CASNPPTGVETQYF. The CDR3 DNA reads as TGTGCCAGCAACCCACCGACAGGGGTAGAGACCCAGTACTTC.

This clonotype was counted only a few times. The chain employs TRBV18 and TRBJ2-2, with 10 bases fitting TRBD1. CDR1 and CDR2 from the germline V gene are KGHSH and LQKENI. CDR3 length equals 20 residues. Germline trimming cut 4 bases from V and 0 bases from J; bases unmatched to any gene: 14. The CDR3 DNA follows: TGTGCCAGCTCACTACGCGACAGGACAGGGGGTGAACCGAACACCGGGGAGCTGTTTTTT. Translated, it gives CASSLRDRTGGEPNTGELFF.

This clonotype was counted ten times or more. This CDR3 is CASSLILRDGELFF. CDR3 nucleotides: TGTGCCAGCAGCCTGATATTGAGGGACGGGGAGCTGTTTTTT. The chain has TRBV11-2 and TRBJ2-2; D perhaps matches TRBD2 (5 bases). The CDR3 length is 14 residues. V lost 5 bases and J lost 7, with 14 bases in between. Germline CDR1 reads SGHAT; CDR2 reads FQNNGV.

The CDR3 DNA reads TGTGCCAGCCTTGTAGAATACGACTATGGCTACACCTTC. Translated, it gives CASLVEYDYGYTF. This chain links TRBV6-1 with TRBJ1-2; D call uncertain. The CDR3 sequence is 13 residues long. Trimming removed 8 bases from V and 3 bases from J, with 13 bases in between. CDR1 and CDR2 from the germline V gene are MNHNS and SASEGT.

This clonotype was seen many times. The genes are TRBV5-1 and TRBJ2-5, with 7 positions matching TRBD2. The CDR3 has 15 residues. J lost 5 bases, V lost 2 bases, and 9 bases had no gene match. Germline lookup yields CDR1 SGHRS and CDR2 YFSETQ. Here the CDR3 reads CASSFIGGAGETQYF. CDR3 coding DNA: TGCGCCAGCAGCTTCATTGGCGGAGCGGGGGAGACCCAGTACTTC.

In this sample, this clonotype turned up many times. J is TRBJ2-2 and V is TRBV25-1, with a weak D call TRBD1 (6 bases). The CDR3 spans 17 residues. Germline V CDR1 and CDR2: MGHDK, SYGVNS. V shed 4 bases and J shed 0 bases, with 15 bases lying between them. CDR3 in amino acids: CASSGRQGPSNTGELFF. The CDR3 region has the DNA TGTGCCAGCAGTGGCCGGCAGGGGCCCTCGAACACCGGGGAGCTGTTTTTT.

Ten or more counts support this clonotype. The CDR3 sequence: CASRTRDMDYYEQYF. The CDR3 region has the DNA TGTGCCAGCAGAACCCGGGACATGGATTACTACGAGCAGTACTTC. This chain joins TRBV6-2 or TRBV6-3 and TRBJ2-7; D is possibly TRBD1 (6 bases). The germline V gene encodes CDR1 MNHEY and CDR2 SVGEGT. Deletions cut 6 bases from V and 3 bases from J, with 18 bases between. The CDR3 consists of 15 residues.

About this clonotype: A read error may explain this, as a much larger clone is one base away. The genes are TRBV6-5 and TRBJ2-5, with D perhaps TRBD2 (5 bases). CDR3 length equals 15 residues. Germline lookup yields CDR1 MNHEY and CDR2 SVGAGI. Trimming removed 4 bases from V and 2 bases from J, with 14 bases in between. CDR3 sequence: CASSSVRVRQETQYF. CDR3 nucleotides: TGTGCCAGCAGTTCGGTGAGGGTGCGGCAAGAGACCCAGTACTTC.

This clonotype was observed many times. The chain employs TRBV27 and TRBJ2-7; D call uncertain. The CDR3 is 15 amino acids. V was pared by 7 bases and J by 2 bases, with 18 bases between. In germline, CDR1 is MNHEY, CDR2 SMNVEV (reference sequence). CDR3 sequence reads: CASKYSMTQTYEQYF. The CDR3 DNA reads TGTGCCAGCAAATACTCCATGACCCAAACCTACGAGCAGTACTTC.